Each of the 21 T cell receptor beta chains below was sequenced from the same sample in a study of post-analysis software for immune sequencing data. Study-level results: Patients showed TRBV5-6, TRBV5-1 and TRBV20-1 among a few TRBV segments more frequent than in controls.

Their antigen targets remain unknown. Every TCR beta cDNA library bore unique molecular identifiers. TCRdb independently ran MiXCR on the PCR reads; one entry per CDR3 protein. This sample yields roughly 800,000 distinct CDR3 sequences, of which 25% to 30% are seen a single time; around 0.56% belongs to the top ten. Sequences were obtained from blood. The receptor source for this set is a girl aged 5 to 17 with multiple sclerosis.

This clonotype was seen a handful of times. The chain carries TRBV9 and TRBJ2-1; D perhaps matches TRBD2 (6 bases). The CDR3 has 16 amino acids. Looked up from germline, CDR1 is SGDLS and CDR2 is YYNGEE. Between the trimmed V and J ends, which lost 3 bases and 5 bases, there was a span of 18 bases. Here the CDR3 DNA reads TGTGCCAGCAGCGCCCGTGGCGGGGTACCTAACAATGAGCAGTTCTTC. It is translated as CASSARGGVPNNEQFF. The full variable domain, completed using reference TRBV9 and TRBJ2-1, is DSGVTQTPKHLITATGQRVTLRCSPRSGDLSVYWYQQSLDQGLQFLIQYYNGEERAKGNILERFSAQQFPDLHSELNLSSLELGDSALYFCASSARGGVPNNEQFFGPGTRLTVL.

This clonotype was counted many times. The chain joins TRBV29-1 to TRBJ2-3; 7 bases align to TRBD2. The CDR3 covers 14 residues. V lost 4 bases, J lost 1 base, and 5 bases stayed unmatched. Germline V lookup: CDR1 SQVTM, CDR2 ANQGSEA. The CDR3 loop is CSVGASGGTDTQYF. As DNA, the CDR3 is TGCAGCGTTGGGGCTAGCGGAGGCACAGATACGCAGTATTTT.

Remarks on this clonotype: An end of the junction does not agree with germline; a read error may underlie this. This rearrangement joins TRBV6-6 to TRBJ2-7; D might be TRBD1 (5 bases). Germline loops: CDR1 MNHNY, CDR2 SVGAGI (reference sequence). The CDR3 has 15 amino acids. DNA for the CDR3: TGTGCCAGAAGTTACGATCCCGACAGTGACTACGAGCAGTACTTC. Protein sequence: CARSYDPDSDYEQYF.

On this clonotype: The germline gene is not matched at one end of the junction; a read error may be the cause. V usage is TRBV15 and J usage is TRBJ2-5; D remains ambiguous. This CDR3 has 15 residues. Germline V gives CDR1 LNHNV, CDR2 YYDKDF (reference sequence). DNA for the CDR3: TGTGCCACCAGCGGAGATATGGCTAACCAAGAGACCCAGTACTTC. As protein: CATSGDMANQETQYF.

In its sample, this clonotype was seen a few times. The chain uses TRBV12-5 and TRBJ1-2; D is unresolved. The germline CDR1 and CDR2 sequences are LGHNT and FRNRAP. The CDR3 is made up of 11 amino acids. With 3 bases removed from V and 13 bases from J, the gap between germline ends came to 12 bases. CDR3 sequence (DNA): TGTGCTAGTGGTTTTGGCAGCGTCATCACCTTC. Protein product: CASGFGSVITF.

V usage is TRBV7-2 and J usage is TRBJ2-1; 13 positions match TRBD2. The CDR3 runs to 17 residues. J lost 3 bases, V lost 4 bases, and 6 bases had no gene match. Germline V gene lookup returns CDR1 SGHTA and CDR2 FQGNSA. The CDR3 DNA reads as TGTGCCAGCAGCTCCGGACTAGCGGGGGTGTTCTACAATGAGCAGTTCTTC. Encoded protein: CASSSGLAGVFYNEQFF.

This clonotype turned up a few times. Here the CDR3 reads CASSFGQSTDTQYF. CDR3 bases: TGCGCCAGCAGCTTCGGACAGAGCACAGATACGCAGTATTTT. The chain employs TRBV5-1 and TRBJ2-3; D may be TRBD1 (6 bases). CDR3 length: 14 residues. Germline CDR1 reads SGHRS; CDR2 reads YFSETQ. V was shortened by 2 bases and J by 0 bases, with 7 bases between the two germline ends. The full variable domain, its missing parts supplied by reference TRBV5-1 and TRBJ2-3, is KAGVTQTPRYLIKTRGQQVTLSCSPISGHRSVSWYQQTPGQGLQFLFEYFSETQRNKGNFPGRFSGRQFSNSRSEMNVSTLELGDSALYLCASSFGQSTDTQYFGPGTRLTVL.

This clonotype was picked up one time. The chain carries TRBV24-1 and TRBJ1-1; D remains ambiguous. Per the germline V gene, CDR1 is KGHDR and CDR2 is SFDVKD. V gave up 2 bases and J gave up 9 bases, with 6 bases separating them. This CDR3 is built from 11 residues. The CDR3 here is CATSDSAQAFF. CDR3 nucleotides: TGTGCCACCAGTGATTCCGCTCAAGCTTTCTTT.

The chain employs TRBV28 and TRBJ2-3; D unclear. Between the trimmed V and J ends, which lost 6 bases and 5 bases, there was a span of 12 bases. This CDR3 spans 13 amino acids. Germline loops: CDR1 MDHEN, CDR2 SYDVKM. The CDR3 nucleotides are TGTGCCAGCAGCTGCCCAGGTAGAGATACGCAGTATTTT. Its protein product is CASSCPGRDTQYF.

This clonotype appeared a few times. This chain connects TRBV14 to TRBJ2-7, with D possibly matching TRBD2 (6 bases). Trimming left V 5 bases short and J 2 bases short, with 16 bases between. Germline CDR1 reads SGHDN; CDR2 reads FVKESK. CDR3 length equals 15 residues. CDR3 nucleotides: TGTGCCAGCAGCTACGGCCGTGGAGGGCCCTACGAGCAGTACTTC. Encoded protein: CASSYGRGGPYEQYF.

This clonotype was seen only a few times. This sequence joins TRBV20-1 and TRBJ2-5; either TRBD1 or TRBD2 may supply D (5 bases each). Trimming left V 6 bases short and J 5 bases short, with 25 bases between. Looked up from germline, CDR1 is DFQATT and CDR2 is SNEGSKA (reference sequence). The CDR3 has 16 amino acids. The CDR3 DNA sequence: TGCAGTGCACCCAATCAAGGGCAGGGAGTCCTGGAGACCCAGTACTTC. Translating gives CSAPNQGQGVLETQYF.

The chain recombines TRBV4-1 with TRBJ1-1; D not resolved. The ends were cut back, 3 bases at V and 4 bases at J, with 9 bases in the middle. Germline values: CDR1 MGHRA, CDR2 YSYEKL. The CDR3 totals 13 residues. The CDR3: CASSQVIATEAFF. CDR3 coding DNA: TGCGCCAGCAGCCAGGTAATCGCCACTGAAGCTTTCTTT.

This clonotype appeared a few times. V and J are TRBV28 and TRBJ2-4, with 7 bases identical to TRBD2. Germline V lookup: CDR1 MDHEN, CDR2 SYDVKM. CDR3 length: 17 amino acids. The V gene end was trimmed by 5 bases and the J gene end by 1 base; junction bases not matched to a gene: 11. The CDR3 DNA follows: TGTGCCAGCAGTGACCCTGGGGGGGTCGGGGCCAAAAACATTCAGTACTTC. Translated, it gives CASSDPGGVGAKNIQYF.

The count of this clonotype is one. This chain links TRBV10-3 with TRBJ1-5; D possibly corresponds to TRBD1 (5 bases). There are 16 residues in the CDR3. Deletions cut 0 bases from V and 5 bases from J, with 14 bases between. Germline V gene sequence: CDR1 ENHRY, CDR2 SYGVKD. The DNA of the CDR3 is TGTGCCATCAGTGAGTCGGGGGAGGGCAGGGATCAGCCCCAGCATTTT. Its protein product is CAISESGEGRDQPQHF.

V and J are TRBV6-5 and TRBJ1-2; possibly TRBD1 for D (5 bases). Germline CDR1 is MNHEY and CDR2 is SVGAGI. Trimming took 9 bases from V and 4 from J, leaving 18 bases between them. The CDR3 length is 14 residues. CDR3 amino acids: CASSQGTVVYGYTF. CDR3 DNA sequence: TGTGCCAGTAGTCAAGGGACCGTAGTCTATGGCTACACCTTC.

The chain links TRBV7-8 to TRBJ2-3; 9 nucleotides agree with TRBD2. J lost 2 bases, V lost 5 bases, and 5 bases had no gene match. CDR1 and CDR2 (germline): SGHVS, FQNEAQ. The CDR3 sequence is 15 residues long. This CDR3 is CASSPTSGPTDTQYF. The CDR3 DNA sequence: TGTGCCAGCAGCCCGACTAGCGGCCCCACAGATACGCAGTATTTT.

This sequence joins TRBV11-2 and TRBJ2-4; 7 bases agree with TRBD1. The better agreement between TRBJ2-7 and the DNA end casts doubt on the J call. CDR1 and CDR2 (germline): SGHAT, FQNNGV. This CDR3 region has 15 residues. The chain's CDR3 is CASSHPTRGSYEQYF. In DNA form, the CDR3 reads TGTGCCAGCAGTCACCCAACCAGGGGGAGTTACGAGCAGTACTTC.

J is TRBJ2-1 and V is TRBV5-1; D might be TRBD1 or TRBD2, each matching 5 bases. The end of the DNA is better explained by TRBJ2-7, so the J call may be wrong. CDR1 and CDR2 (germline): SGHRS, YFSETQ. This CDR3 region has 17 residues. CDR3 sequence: CASSLGWDPFPYNEQYF. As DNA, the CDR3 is TGCGCCAGCAGCTTGGGTTGGGACCCCTTCCCCTACAATGAGCAGTACTTC.

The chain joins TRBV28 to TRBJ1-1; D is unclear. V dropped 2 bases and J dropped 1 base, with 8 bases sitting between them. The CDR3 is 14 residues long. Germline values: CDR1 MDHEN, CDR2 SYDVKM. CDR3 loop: CASSLRQTNTEAFF. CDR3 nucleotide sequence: TGTGCCAGCAGTTTAAGGCAGACGAACACTGAAGCTTTCTTT.

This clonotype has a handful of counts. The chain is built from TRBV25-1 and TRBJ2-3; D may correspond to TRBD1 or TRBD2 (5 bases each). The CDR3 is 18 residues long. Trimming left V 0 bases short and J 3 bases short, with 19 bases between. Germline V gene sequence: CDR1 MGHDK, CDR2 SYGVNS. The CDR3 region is CASSEYIGTPGRTDTQYF. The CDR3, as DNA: TGTGCCAGCAGTGAATATATAGGGACCCCCGGACGGACAGATACGCAGTATTTT.

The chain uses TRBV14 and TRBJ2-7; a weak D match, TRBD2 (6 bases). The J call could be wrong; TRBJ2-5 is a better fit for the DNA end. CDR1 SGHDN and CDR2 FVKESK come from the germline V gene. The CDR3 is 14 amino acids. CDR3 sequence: CASRRTGRGETQYF. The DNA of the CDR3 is TGTGCCAGCCGGCGGACGGGGCGGGGTGAGACCCAGTACTTC.